Below, 27 T cell receptor beta chains from the same sample are listed, as sequenced in a study of T cell repertoires in cytomegalovirus infection. TCRdb reanalysed the reads using MiXCR and keeps one entry per CDR3 protein. The data contain fewer than 700,000 distinct CDR3 sequences, 24% of them singletons. The sequenced sample consisted of CD8+ T cells from PBMCs. The receptor source for this set is a human donor in good health (CMV status not recorded). Some clones in this sample may be carry-over from other donors' samples.

This clonotype was counted ten times or more. The V call is TRBV28, the J call TRBJ2-3, with 14 positions matching TRBD2. J lost 5 bases, V lost 3 bases, and 4 bases had no gene match. CDR1 and CDR2 (germline): MDHEN, SYDVKM. This CDR3 is 16 amino acids long. Written as DNA, the CDR3 is TGTGCCAGCAGTTTCCCGACTAGCGGGGGGGAAGATACGCAGTATTTT. Its protein product is CASSFPTSGGEDTQYF.

The chain combines TRBV4-1 with TRBJ2-1; D not certain. This CDR3 has 15 residues. CDR1 MGHRA and CDR2 YSYEKL come from the germline V gene. V was clipped by 1 base and J by 4 bases, with 11 bases between them. CDR3 nucleotide sequence: TGCGCCAGCAGCCAAGTTCTTTTGGGATACAATGAGCAGTTCTTC. Its protein product is CASSQVLLGYNEQFF.

This clonotype was observed a few times. The chain has TRBV12-3 or TRBV12-4 and TRBJ2-7; either TRBD1 or TRBD2 may fit D (6 bases each). The V end was cut by 1 base, the J end by 2 bases, with 9 bases between. The CDR3 runs 14 residues. The CDR3 DNA reads TGTGCCAGCAGTTTAGTGGGGGGCGCCTACGAGCAGTACTTC. Its translation is CASSLVGGAYEQYF.

This clonotype was picked up a small number of times. J is TRBJ1-1 and V is TRBV20-1; 8 bases are a match to TRBD1. The V gene's germline CDR1 is DFQATT and CDR2 SNEGSKA (reference sequence). V lost 6 bases to trimming and J lost 1 base; unmatched junction nucleotides: 4. The CDR3 consists of 13 residues. CDR3 protein: CSARDRSNTEAFF. In DNA form, the CDR3 reads TGCAGTGCGCGGGACAGGTCGAACACTGAAGCTTTCTTT.

The chain is built from TRBV27 and TRBJ2-7; possibly TRBD1 for D (6 bases). The CDR3 is 15 amino acids. The germline gives CDR1 MNHEY, CDR2 SMNVEV (reference sequence). The V gene lost 1 base and the J gene lost 5 bases, with 15 bases spanning the gap. Here the CDR3 DNA reads TGTGCCAGCAGTTTATGGGGCCAGGGGCTACACGAGCAGTACTTC. This codes for CASSLWGQGLHEQYF.

This chain uses TRBV6-2 or TRBV6-3 with TRBJ2-5; D is perhaps TRBD1 (6 bases). Germline values: CDR1 MNHEY, CDR2 SVGEGT. CDR3 length: 15 residues. V was pared by 0 bases and J by 5 bases, with 13 bases between. This CDR3 is CASSYSGPQGETQYF. The CDR3 bases are TGTGCCAGCAGTTACTCGGGCCCCCAGGGGGAGACCCAGTACTTC.

This clonotype was counted ten times or more. The rearrangement links TRBV7-2 to TRBJ2-7; a possible D gene is TRBD2 (6 bases). The germline V gene has CDR1 SGHTA and CDR2 FQGNSA. Trimming stripped 5 bases from V and 3 bases from J, with 17 bases between. This CDR3 is built from 15 residues. CDR3 protein: CASSPFSGNFYEQYF. The CDR3 DNA sequence: TGTGCCAGCAGCCCATTTAGCGGAAACTTCTACGAGCAGTACTTC.

V gene TRBV5-1 combines with J gene TRBJ1-1; D possibly corresponds to TRBD1 (5 bases). Germline CDR1 reads SGHRS; CDR2 reads YFSETQ. The CDR3 totals 12 residues. The V end lost 4 bases, the J end lost 9 bases, and 13 bases lay between the germline ends. The CDR3, as DNA: TGCGCCAGCAGCCCGGGGGAGGGGCAAGCTTTCTTT. This sequence encodes CASSPGEGQAFF.

This clonotype was counted a few times. The chain combines TRBV7-8 with TRBJ2-1; D unclear. V was trimmed by 1 base and J by 10 bases, leaving 11 bases between them. The CDR3 runs 13 residues. CDR1 is SGHVS, CDR2 FQNEAQ, per germline. DNA of the CDR3: TGTGCCAGCAGCTTAGGCGGACGGGTCGAGCAGTTCTTC. Protein: CASSLGGRVEQFF. The variable domain in full, completed from reference TRBV7-8 and TRBJ2-1, reads GAGVSQSPRYKVAKRGQDVALRCDPISGHVSLFWYQQALGQGPEFLTYFQNEAQLDKSGLPSDRFFAERPEGSVSTLKIQRTQQEDSAVYLCASSLGGRVEQFFGPGTRLTVL.

This clonotype was picked up many times. This chain links TRBV19 with TRBJ1-5; D remains ambiguous. Per the germline V gene, CDR1 is LNHDA and CDR2 is SQIVND (reference sequence). V lost 6 bases, J lost 1 base, and 7 bases lay in between. This CDR3 has 13 amino acids. The CDR3 DNA is TGTGCCAGTAGAGGGAGGAGCAATCAGCCCCAGCATTTT. This sequence encodes CASRGRSNQPQHF. Complete variable domain (other parts from reference TRBV19 and TRBJ1-5): DGGITQSPKYLFRKEGQNVTLSCEQNLNHDAMYWYRQDPGQGLRLIYYSQIVNDFQKGDIAEGYSVSREKKESFPLTVTSAQKNPTAFYLCASRGRSNQPQHFGDGTRLSIL.

This clonotype was counted a few times. The chain couples TRBV2 to TRBJ1-1; D is perhaps TRBD1 (5 bases). This CDR3 is built from 13 residues. The ends were cut back, 10 bases at V and 0 bases at J, with 12 bases in the middle. Germline V gene lookup returns CDR1 SNHLY and CDR2 FYNNEI. The CDR3 loop is CATPGTLNTEAFF. CDR3 coding DNA: TGTGCCACCCCAGGGACCTTGAACACTGAAGCTTTCTTT.

This clonotype has a single count. The CDR3 protein is CASSYTKTGVPYNEQFF. CDR3 nucleotides: TGTGCCAGCAGTTACACCAAGACAGGGGTTCCCTACAATGAGCAGTTCTTC. The rearrangement links TRBV6-5 to TRBJ2-1, with 8 bases lining up with TRBD1. The CDR3 totals 17 residues. Germline-derived CDR1 and CDR2 are MNHEY and SVGAGI. The J segment lost 2 bases and the V segment lost 2 bases, leaving 8 bases of the junction unmatched.

In its sample, this clonotype was seen many times. The J gene is TRBJ1-4, the V gene TRBV7-8; a weak D match, TRBD1 (6 bases). This CDR3 is 13 amino acids long. Germline CDR1 is SGHVS and CDR2 is FQNEAQ. V was trimmed by 8 bases and J by 8 bases, leaving 15 bases between them. In DNA, the CDR3 is TGTGCCAGCGTCGGGGGCGAGGGGGAAAAACTGTTTTTT. This encodes CASVGGEGEKLFF. Based on the CDR3 plus reference TRBV7-8 and TRBJ1-4, the full variable domain is GAGVSQSPRYKVAKRGQDVALRCDPISGHVSLFWYQQALGQGPEFLTYFQNEAQLDKSGLPSDRFFAERPEGSVSTLKIQRTQQEDSAVYLCASVGGEGEKLFFGSGTQLSVL.

The chain recombines TRBV27 with TRBJ1-1, with D unclear. Trimming cost V 0 bases and J 3 bases, with 8 bases left between them. The CDR3 spans 14 residues. The germline gives CDR1 MNHEY, CDR2 SMNVEV (reference sequence). Written as DNA, the CDR3 is TGTGCCAGCAGTTTATCTGCACCCTACACTGAAGCTTTCTTT. It codes for CASSLSAPYTEAFF.

This clonotype was counted a few times. This chain uses TRBV6-5 with TRBJ2-3; D may correspond to TRBD1 or TRBD2 (5 bases each). V was trimmed by 8 bases and J by 0 bases, leaving 12 bases between them. Germline CDR1 reads MNHEY; CDR2 reads SVGAGI. The CDR3 runs 14 residues. The CDR3 sequence is CASSSWDSTDTQYF. CDR3 bases: TGTGCCAGCTCTTCCTGGGACAGCACAGATACGCAGTATTTT.

The V and J genes are TRBV28 and TRBJ2-1; D is ambiguous. This CDR3 region has 15 residues. The V end was cut by 6 bases, the J end by 0 bases, with 12 bases between. Germline loops: CDR1 MDHEN, CDR2 SYDVKM. The CDR3, as DNA: TGTGCCAGCAGCCCTCTAGTCCTCTCCTACAATGAGCAGTTCTTC. It yields the protein CASSPLVLSYNEQFF. Using reference TRBV28 and TRBJ2-1 for the parts outside the CDR3, the full variable domain is DVKVTQSSRYLVKRTGEKVFLECVQDMDHENMFWYRQDPGLGLRLIYFSYDVKMKEKGDIPEGYSVSREKKERFSLILESASTNQTSMYLCASSPLVLSYNEQFFGPGTRLTVL.

This clonotype appeared many times. The chain combines TRBV28 with TRBJ1-2, with D perhaps matching TRBD1 (6 bases). The CDR3 covers 13 residues. V gave up 5 bases and J gave up 4 bases, with 11 bases separating them. Germline loops: CDR1 MDHEN, CDR2 SYDVKM. The CDR3 reads CASSLRDTYGYTF. The CDR3, as DNA: TGTGCCAGCAGTCTCCGGGACACCTATGGCTACACCTTC.

This clonotype has ten or more counts. This chain connects TRBV15 to TRBJ1-1; D uncertain. Germline V gene data show CDR1 as LNHNV and CDR2 as YYDKDF (reference sequence). Trimming stripped 1 base from V and 5 bases from J, with 11 bases between. This CDR3 spans 14 amino acids. The CDR3 DNA reads TGTGCCACCAGCAGAGGGGGAGTGAGGACTGAAGCTTTCTTT. It yields the protein CATSRGGVRTEAFF.

This clonotype has just a few counts. V usage is TRBV29-1 and J usage is TRBJ1-2, with 7 bases aligning to TRBD1. CDR3 length: 15 amino acids. V lost 6 bases and J lost 2; bases outside the gene matches: 12. CDR1 is SQVTM and CDR2 is ANQGSEA in the germline V gene. The CDR3 nucleotides read TGCAGCGTGCCCAGCCCCTCGACAGGGAACTATGGCTACACCTTC. As protein: CSVPSPSTGNYGYTF.

This sequence joins TRBV9 and TRBJ2-1; TRBD1 agrees at 12 bases. CDR1 SGDLS and CDR2 YYNGEE come from the germline V gene. V was clipped by 0 bases and J by 7 bases; unmatched bases: 5. The length of the CDR3 is 16 residues. CDR3 sequence (DNA): TGTGCCAGCAGCGTAGTAGGGACAGGGGGCATGAATGAGCAGTTCTTC. Translated: CASSVVGTGGMNEQFF.

This clonotype showed up many times. The chain carries TRBV7-2 and TRBJ2-5, with D maybe TRBD2 (5 bases). The CDR3 extends over 14 amino acids. Trimming took 4 bases from V and 5 from J, leaving 14 bases between them. The germline V gene has CDR1 SGHTA and CDR2 FQGNSA. The DNA of the CDR3 is TGTGCCAGCAGCTCGGACTGGGGTTGGGAGACCCAGTACTTC. Translating gives CASSSDWGWETQYF.

This clonotype has only a few counts. V is TRBV29-1 and J is TRBJ2-1; 9 nucleotides line up with TRBD1. With V trimmed by 6 bases and J by 6 bases, 9 bases remained unmatched. This CDR3 has 14 amino acids. From germline, CDR1 is SQVTM and CDR2 ANQGSEA. The CDR3 sequence is CSVVTGGEGNEQFF. The DNA of the CDR3 is TGCAGCGTAGTAACAGGGGGCGAAGGCAATGAGCAGTTCTTC.

The chain joins TRBV20-1 to TRBJ1-2; D is undetermined. With 0 bases removed from V and 3 bases from J, the gap between germline ends came to 14 bases. CDR3 length: 15 amino acids. Germline V lookup: CDR1 DFQATT, CDR2 SNEGSKA (reference sequence). For the CDR3, the DNA is TGCAGTGCTAGAGATCGGCCAGAACAACACTATGGCTACACCTTC. Amino acids: CSARDRPEQHYGYTF.

This clonotype came up a few times. The V call is TRBV7-9, the J call TRBJ1-5; D remains ambiguous. The germline gives CDR1 SEHNR, CDR2 FQNEAQ (reference sequence). V was cut by 4 bases and J by 4 bases, with 11 bases left in between. There are 14 residues in the CDR3. CDR3 protein: CASSYGVGNQPQHF. In DNA, the CDR3 is TGTGCCAGCAGCTACGGGGTTGGTAATCAGCCCCAGCATTTT.

This CDR3 is CSVEDLMGDTQYF. In DNA, the CDR3 is TGCAGCGTTGAAGATCTAATGGGAGATACGCAGTATTTT. The chain combines TRBV29-1 with TRBJ2-3; D remains unclear. The V end lost 0 bases, the J end lost 5 bases, and 9 bases lay between the germline ends. Germline V gives CDR1 SQVTM, CDR2 ANQGSEA. CDR3 length: 13 residues.

This clonotype was counted many times. This chain connects TRBV7-8 to TRBJ1-5, with unresolved D. Trimming left V 4 bases short and J 1 base short, with 14 bases between. This CDR3 has 16 residues. Per germline, CDR1 SGHVS and CDR2 FQNEAQ. CDR3 sequence (DNA): TGTGCCAGCAGCTCCCTTACTGGTCTCAGCAATCAGCCCCAGCATTTT. It codes for CASSSLTGLSNQPQHF.

The genes are TRBV25-1 and TRBJ2-1; maybe TRBD2 (5 bases). The CDR3 sequence is 11 residues long. Per germline, CDR1 MGHDK and CDR2 SYGVNS. Trimming stripped 8 bases from V and 8 bases from J, with 10 bases between. The CDR3 reads CASGETDEQFF. The CDR3 coding sequence is TGTGCCAGCGGGGAGACCGATGAGCAGTTCTTC.